Following are 22 T cell receptor beta chains from one sample sequenced in a study of cytomegalovirus exposure and HLA in healthy donors. Primers included in the PCR were 60 Vbeta and 13 Jbeta primers. TCRdb keeps only in-frame clones here, not all; method: immunoSEQ multiplex PCR. This table holds roughly 180,000 clones, 82% found once. Specimen: PBMCs. The receptors shown here come from a man aged 35 to 55 in good health and CMV-seronegative.

The chain couples TRBV19 to TRBJ1-5, with a tentative D call TRBD1 (6 bases). V lost 11 bases and J lost 11, with 25 bases in between. The germline V gene encodes CDR1 LNHDA and CDR2 SQIVND (reference sequence). The CDR3 has 14 amino acids. The CDR3 DNA reads TGTGCCGCATCAATGGGACACGGAGCTTTAGCCCAGCATTTT. It translates to CAASMGHGALAQHF.

The gene calls are TRBV19 and TRBJ1-1; D gene ambiguous. The CDR3 covers 16 residues. V was pared by 6 bases and J by 0 bases, with 17 bases between. Looked up from germline, CDR1 is LNHDA and CDR2 is SQIVND (reference sequence). In DNA form, the CDR3 reads TGTGCCAGTAGAGAAGGACGGGGTATGGTGAACACTGAAGCTTTCTTT. This translates into CASREGRGMVNTEAFF.

This chain links TRBV19 with TRBJ2-7; tentative D call: TRBD1 (6 bases). The CDR3 has 15 amino acids. Germline-derived CDR1 and CDR2 are LNHDA and SQIVND (reference sequence). V was trimmed by 10 bases and J by 3 bases, leaving 22 bases between them. The CDR3 DNA sequence: TGTGCCACCAAACCAGGGGCAGGGGCCATCTACGAGCAGTACTTC. It is translated as CATKPGAGAIYEQYF.

V is TRBV7-8 and J is TRBJ1-1; 7 positions match TRBD1. V lost 5 bases, J lost 2 bases, and 11 bases stayed unmatched. Germline lookup yields CDR1 SGHVS and CDR2 FQNEAQ. The CDR3 spans 16 residues. In nucleotides, the CDR3 is TGTGCCAGCAGCCCTAAACAGGGGACCTATAACACTGAAGCTTTCTTT. Amino acids: CASSPKQGTYNTEAFF.

Note on this clone: One end of the junction fails to match germline, which may point to a read error. The gene calls are TRBV9 and TRBJ2-3, with no clear D. The V gene's germline CDR1 is SGDLS and CDR2 YYNGEE. The CDR3 loop spans 13 amino acids. The CDR3 protein is CPFSRSSTDTQYF. The CDR3 region has the DNA TGCCCTTTCTCTCGGTCTAGCACAGATACGCAGTATTTT.

The chain joins TRBV6-5 to TRBJ1-2; 8 nucleotides line up with TRBD1. V was pared by 6 bases and J by 8 bases, with 11 bases of the junction left unmatched. Germline lookup yields CDR1 MNHEY and CDR2 SVGAGI. The CDR3 length is 14 residues. CDR3 sequence (DNA): TGTGCCAGCAGCTACGGGGGACAGGTTCACGGCTACACCTTC. Protein sequence: CASSYGGQVHGYTF.

This chain connects TRBV7-2 to TRBJ1-4; 8 nucleotides align to TRBD1. The germline V gene has CDR1 SGHTA and CDR2 FQGNSA. The CDR3 runs to 17 residues. V lost 2 bases and J lost 1; bases outside the gene matches: 6. The CDR3 protein is CASSLLNGQGTNEKLFF. CDR3 DNA sequence: TGTGCCAGCAGCTTACTAAACGGACAGGGAACTAATGAAAAACTGTTTTTT.

The chain links TRBV7-2 to TRBJ2-6; tentative D call: TRBD2 (5 bases). V was clipped by 2 bases and J by 2 bases, with 7 bases between them. The V gene's germline CDR1 is SGHTA and CDR2 FQGNSA. The CDR3 loop spans 15 amino acids. CDR3 residues: CASSLKEAGANVLTF. DNA for the CDR3: TGTGCCAGCAGCTTAAAGGAGGCTGGGGCCAACGTCCTGACTTTC. Full variable domain (missing parts from reference TRBV7-2 and TRBJ2-6): GAGVSQSPSNKVTEKGKDVELRCDPISGHTALYWYRQSLGQGLEFLIYFQGNSAPDKSGLPSDRFSAERTGGSVSTLTIQRTQQEDSAVYLCASSLKEAGANVLTFGAGSRLTVL.

The chain employs TRBV7-6 and TRBJ2-5; 7 bases agree with TRBD1. This CDR3 region has 17 residues. V was pared by 4 bases and J by 3 bases, with 14 bases of the junction left unmatched. Germline assignment: CDR1 SGHVS and CDR2 FNYEAQ. CDR3 sequence reads: CASSSQKLTGIKETQYF. The CDR3 DNA reads as TGTGCCAGCAGCTCCCAAAAATTGACAGGGATTAAAGAGACCCAGTACTTC. The entire variable domain, with the rest obtained from reference TRBV7-6 and TRBJ2-5, is as follows: GAGVSQSPRYKVTKRGQDVALRCDPISGHVSLYWYRQALGQGPEFLTYFNYEAQQDKSGLPNDRFSAERPEGSISTLTIQRTEQRDSAMYRCASSSQKLTGIKETQYFGPGTRLLVL.

The chain joins TRBV19 to TRBJ1-2; 7 bases agree with TRBD1. This CDR3 contains 15 residues. Trimming removed 2 bases from V and 3 bases from J; junction bases left unmatched: 6. CDR1 and CDR2 (germline): LNHDA, SQIVND (reference sequence). CDR3 DNA sequence: TGTGCCAGTAGTATAATACAGGGGACCCACTATGGCTACACCTTC. This translates into CASSIIQGTHYGYTF.

The V call is TRBV7-3, the J call TRBJ2-3; a possible D gene is TRBD2 (6 bases). This CDR3 region has 16 residues. Germline loops: CDR1 SGHTA, CDR2 FQGTGA. Trimming took off 3 bases at V and 0 bases at J, with 13 bases between the two ends. CDR3 residues: CASSFQSGLSTDTQYF. The CDR3 DNA reads TGTGCCAGCAGCTTTCAATCGGGACTCAGCACAGATACGCAGTATTTT.

The genes are TRBV10-3 and TRBJ2-1, with 7 bases matching TRBD2. Trimming cost V 3 bases and J 0 bases; bases outside gene matches: 8. Germline CDR1 reads ENHRY; CDR2 reads SYGVKD. This CDR3 is built from 17 residues. The CDR3 sequence is CAISDKGRENSYNEQFF. CDR3 sequence (DNA): TGTGCCATCAGTGACAAGGGGAGGGAGAACTCCTACAATGAGCAGTTCTTC.

This chain links TRBV19 with TRBJ2-1, with a weak D call TRBD2 (6 bases). The germline CDR1 and CDR2 sequences are LNHDA and SQIVND (reference sequence). V was trimmed by 3 bases and J by 7 bases, leaving 16 bases between them. CDR3 size: 15 residues. In nucleotides, the CDR3 is TGTGCCAGTAGTATTTATGCGGGATGGGGTAATGAGCAGTTCTTC. This sequence encodes CASSIYAGWGNEQFF.

Concerning this clone: One junction end disagrees with the germline gene, perhaps due to a read error. V gene TRBV5-4 combines with J gene TRBJ2-2, with D tentatively TRBD2 (5 bases). The CDR3 runs 15 residues. CDR1 and CDR2 (germline): SGHNT, YYREEE (reference sequence). For the CDR3, the DNA is TGTGCCAGCAGCTTGGCCAGAGGGAACTCCGGGGAGCTGTTTTTT. Residues: CASSLARGNSGELFF.

The CDR3 loop is CASSQDPGREETQYF. DNA of the CDR3: TGCGCCAGCAGCCAAGATCCAGGCAGGGAAGAGACCCAGTACTTC. The chain carries TRBV4-3 and TRBJ2-5, with D possibly being TRBD1 (5 bases). The germline V gene has CDR1 LGHNA and CDR2 YSLEER. This CDR3 region has 15 residues. V gave up 0 bases and J gave up 3 bases, with 11 bases separating them.

The V and J genes are TRBV5-1 and TRBJ1-1; 7 nucleotides align to TRBD1. The ends lost 4 bases at V and 0 bases at J; junction bases unmatched: 18. The CDR3 covers 19 residues. Germline assignment: CDR1 SGHRS and CDR2 YFSETQ. The chain's CDR3 is CASSPGQAASLIMNTEAFF. The CDR3 DNA sequence: TGCGCCAGCAGCCCCGGACAGGCGGCATCCCTTATCATGAACACTGAAGCTTTCTTT.

This rearrangement joins TRBV19 to TRBJ2-1, with 12 bases identical to TRBD1. The length of the CDR3 is 18 residues. CDR1 and CDR2 from the germline V gene are LNHDA and SQIVND (reference sequence). The V segment lost 5 bases and the J segment 6 bases; nucleotides outside the gene matches: 14. The CDR3 region is CASSHMLGTGGSGNEQFF. As DNA, the CDR3 is TGTGCCAGTAGTCATATGTTGGGGACAGGGGGCTCAGGCAATGAGCAGTTCTTC.

Only a few counts were recorded for this clone. V is TRBV11-2 and J is TRBJ2-7; 10 bases fit TRBD1. The CDR3 loop spans 15 amino acids. Germline values: CDR1 SGHAT, CDR2 FQNNGV. After removal of 2 bases from V and 3 bases from J, the junction contained 4 bases not matched to a gene. The CDR3 region is CASSLPTGGFYEQYF. The CDR3 nucleotides read TGTGCCAGCAGCTTACCGACAGGGGGCTTCTACGAGCAGTACTTC.

This chain links TRBV7-6 with TRBJ2-1; maybe TRBD1 (5 bases). This CDR3 has 15 amino acids. Germline V gene data show CDR1 as SGHVS and CDR2 as FNYEAQ. Trimming shortened V by 1 base and J by 1 base, and 8 bases separated the two germline ends. The CDR3: CASSLDQGSYNEQFF. The CDR3 nucleotides read TGTGCCAGCAGCTTAGATCAGGGTTCCTACAATGAGCAGTTCTTC.

The rearrangement uses TRBV7-2 and TRBJ1-1; the match to TRBD1 covers 8 bases. This CDR3 region has 16 residues. The junction had 11 bases not matched to a gene; V was cut back by 4 bases and J by 4 bases. The germline CDR1 and CDR2 sequences are SGHTA and FQGNSA. Here the CDR3 reads CASSSRRQGRRTEAFF. CDR3 nucleotide sequence: TGTGCCAGCAGCTCACGAAGACAGGGGCGACGCACTGAAGCTTTCTTT.

The J gene is TRBJ1-1, the V gene TRBV6-5; D is possibly TRBD1 (6 bases). Trimming shortened V by 4 bases and J by 6 bases, and 15 bases separated the two germline ends. From germline, CDR1 is MNHEY and CDR2 SVGAGI. This CDR3 is 14 amino acids long. As DNA, the CDR3 is TGTGCCAGCAGTTCCAACAGGGCGGCCCCTGAAGCTTTCTTT. Protein product: CASSSNRAAPEAFF.

The chain joins TRBV27 to TRBJ2-3; 7 bases align to TRBD1. Germline CDR1 is MNHEY and CDR2 is SMNVEV (reference sequence). V lost 5 bases, J lost 3 bases, and 2 bases stayed unmatched. The CDR3 covers 13 residues. In nucleotides, the CDR3 is TGTGCCAGCAGTAACAGGGGAACAGATACGCAGTATTTT. Amino acid sequence: CASSNRGTDTQYF.